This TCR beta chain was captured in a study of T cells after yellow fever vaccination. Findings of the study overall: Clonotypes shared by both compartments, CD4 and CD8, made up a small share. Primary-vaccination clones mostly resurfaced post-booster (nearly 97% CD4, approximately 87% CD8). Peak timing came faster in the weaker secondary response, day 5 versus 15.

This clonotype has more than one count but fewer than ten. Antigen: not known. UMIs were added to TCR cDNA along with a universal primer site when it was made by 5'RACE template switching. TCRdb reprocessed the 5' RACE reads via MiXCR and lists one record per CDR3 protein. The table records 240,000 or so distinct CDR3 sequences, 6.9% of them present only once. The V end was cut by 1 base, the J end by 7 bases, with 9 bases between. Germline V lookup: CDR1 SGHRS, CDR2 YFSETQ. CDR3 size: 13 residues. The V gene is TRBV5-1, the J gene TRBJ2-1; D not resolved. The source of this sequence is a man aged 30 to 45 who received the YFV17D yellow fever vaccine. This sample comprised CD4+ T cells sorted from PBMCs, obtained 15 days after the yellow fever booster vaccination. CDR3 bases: TGCGCCAGCAGCTTGATACAGCAGAATGAGCAGTTCTTC. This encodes CASSLIQQNEQFF.